One and the same sample provided the 27 T cell receptor beta chains below, sequenced in a study of blood T cell repertoires in COVID-19. Clones were sequenced by immunoSEQ multiplex PCR, and TCRdb holds only the in-frame ones, with some missing. The table includes approximately 97,000 clones, 87% detected once. The sample comprised peripheral blood. Every receptor here comes from a man aged 45-65 years with active COVID-19.

This chain connects TRBV4-2 to TRBJ1-1; 7 bases fit TRBD1. The CDR3 is 13 amino acids. The V segment lost 0 bases and the J segment 11 bases; nucleotides outside the gene matches: 6. Germline assignment: CDR1 LGHNA and CDR2 YNFKEQ. The CDR3 sequence: CASSQDGTDGAFF. CDR3 sequence (DNA): TGTGCCAGCAGCCAAGACGGGACAGACGGGGCTTTCTTT.

CDR3 protein: CATSVGGNRGHADTQYF. The CDR3 DNA reads TGTGCCACCAGTGTAGGGGGTAACAGGGGGCACGCAGATACGCAGTATTTT. V is TRBV24-1 and J is TRBJ2-3; 9 bases line up with TRBD1. With 5 bases clipped from V and 4 bases from J, the junction kept 12 bases outside the gene matches. Germline CDR1 reads KGHDR; CDR2 reads SFDVKD. CDR3 size: 17 residues.

The chain employs TRBV15 and TRBJ1-1; D remains ambiguous. Germline loops: CDR1 LNHNV, CDR2 YYDKDF (reference sequence). V lost 0 bases and J 6 bases, leaving 20 bases between the germline ends. The CDR3 extends over 17 amino acids. Here the CDR3 reads CATSRDGREWASAEAFF. Written as DNA, the CDR3 is TGTGCCACCAGCAGAGATGGGAGGGAGTGGGCCTCGGCTGAAGCTTTCTTT. Together with reference TRBV15 and TRBJ1-1, the CDR3 gives the full variable domain: DAMVIQNPRYQVTQFGKPVTLSCSQTLNHNVMYWYQQKSSQAPKLLFHYYDKDFNNEADTPDNFQSRRPNTSFCFLDIRSPGLGDTAMYLCATSRDGREWASAEAFFGQGTRLTVV.

The gene calls are TRBV18 and TRBJ1-2, with D perhaps TRBD1 (5 bases). CDR1 is KGHSH, CDR2 LQKENI, per germline. Trimming removed 3 bases at V and 6 bases at J, with 11 bases between. This CDR3 has 13 amino acids. Here the CDR3 DNA reads TGTGCCAGCTCACCGGGGGGGAGAGATGGCTACACCTTC. It is translated as CASSPGGRDGYTF.

The rearrangement uses TRBV9 and TRBJ2-5, with unresolved D. Trimming left V 4 bases short and J 5 bases short, with 6 bases between. Germline V gives CDR1 SGDLS, CDR2 YYNGEE. The CDR3 consists of 11 residues. Here the CDR3 DNA reads TGTGCCAGCAGCCCCGGTGAGACCCAGTACTTC. Its protein product is CASSPGETQYF.

V and J are TRBV6-2 or TRBV6-3 and TRBJ2-3; TRBD2 aligns across 9 bases. J lost 5 bases, V lost 0 bases, and 12 bases had no gene match. The length of the CDR3 is 18 residues. The germline gives CDR1 MNHEY, CDR2 SVGEGT. The CDR3 reads CASSYSVSGGQEGDTQYF. The CDR3 DNA follows: TGTGCCAGCAGTTACTCGGTTAGCGGGGGCCAAGAGGGAGATACGCAGTATTTT.

The J gene is TRBJ2-7, the V gene TRBV29-1; D possibly corresponds to TRBD2 (5 bases). The CDR3 covers 13 residues. The ends were cut back, 6 bases at V and 0 bases at J, with 12 bases in the middle. Per the germline V gene, CDR1 is SQVTM and CDR2 is ANQGSEA. CDR3 nucleotides: TGCAGCGTGAGCCAGCGGAGCTCCTACGAGCAGTACTTC. It is translated as CSVSQRSSYEQYF.

The genes are TRBV7-8 and TRBJ1-2; D might be TRBD1 (5 bases). With 5 bases removed from V and 1 base from J, the gap between germline ends came to 17 bases. Looked up from germline, CDR1 is SGHVS and CDR2 is FQNEAQ. This CDR3 has 16 amino acids. The CDR3: CASSPSPTVINYGYTF. In DNA, the CDR3 is TGTGCCAGCAGCCCCTCCCCGACAGTGATTAACTATGGCTACACCTTC.

V is TRBV7-2 and J is TRBJ1-2, with 8 bases identical to TRBD1. Trimming took 5 bases from V and 10 from J; bases not matched to a gene: 6. This CDR3 has 12 residues. Looked up from germline, CDR1 is SGHTA and CDR2 is FQGNSA. The CDR3 spells CASSPGQGPYTF. The CDR3 DNA is TGTGCCAGCAGCCCTGGACAGGGACCCTACACCTTC.

The rearrangement joins TRBV5-4 to TRBJ2-5; the match to TRBD2 covers 10 bases. The CDR3 has 17 amino acids. Germline V gene data show CDR1 as SGHNT and CDR2 as YYREEE (reference sequence). The V and J ends lost 2 bases and 4 bases, in that order; junction bases with no gene match: 11. CDR3 nucleotide sequence: TGTGCCAGCAGCTTTTTCGTGGGTAGCGGGGGGATAGAGACCCAGTACTTC. Protein: CASSFFVGSGGIETQYF.

The rearrangement uses TRBV7-9 and TRBJ1-1; D ambiguous. Looked up from germline, CDR1 is SEHNR and CDR2 is FQNEAQ (reference sequence). Trimming shortened V by 2 bases and J by 6 bases, and 10 bases separated the two germline ends. The CDR3 is made up of 13 amino acids. In nucleotides, the CDR3 is TGTGCCAGCAGCTTACGGGGAGATCCTGAAGCTTTCTTT. Translation gives CASSLRGDPEAFF.

The chain is built from TRBV18 and TRBJ1-4, with D possibly being TRBD1 (5 bases). This CDR3 spans 16 amino acids. V lost 0 bases and J lost 5, with 13 bases in between. Germline V lookup: CDR1 KGHSH, CDR2 LQKENI. CDR3 protein: CASSPPMTAGNEKLFF. As DNA, the CDR3 is TGTGCCAGCTCACCACCAATGACAGCGGGGAATGAAAAACTGTTTTTT. The entire variable domain, with the rest obtained from reference TRBV18 and TRBJ1-4, is as follows: NAGVMQNPRHLVRRRGQEARLRCSPMKGHSHVYWYRQLPEEGLKFMVYLQKENIIDESGMPKERFSAEFPKEGPSILRIQQVVRGDSAAYFCASSPPMTAGNEKLFFGSGTQLSVL.

The chain combines TRBV11-2 with TRBJ2-7; 10 bases fit TRBD2. The germline gives CDR1 SGHAT, CDR2 FQNNGV. This CDR3 region has 15 residues. V dropped 1 base and J dropped 12; count of bases not matched to a gene: 12. The CDR3 here is CASSLGASGGPQPYF. CDR3 sequence (DNA): TGTGCCAGCAGCTTAGGTGCTAGCGGGGGTCCCCAACCGTACTTC.

The rearrangement uses TRBV5-6 and TRBJ1-2; TRBD1 matches 7 bases. The junction had 7 bases not matched to a gene; V was cut back by 1 base and J by 7 bases. The CDR3 extends over 14 amino acids. Germline V gene sequence: CDR1 SGHDT, CDR2 YYEEEE. The CDR3 region is CASSLLDRITGYTF. CDR3 DNA: TGTGCCAGCAGCTTGCTGGACAGGATAACTGGCTACACCTTC.

The chain has TRBV6-6 and TRBJ1-1; TRBD1 might be the D (5 bases). Germline assignment: CDR1 MNHNY and CDR2 SVGAGI (reference sequence). The CDR3 is made up of 14 amino acids. The ends were cut back, 6 bases at V and 5 bases at J, with 16 bases in the middle. CDR3 region: CASSTHGGGTEAFF. For the CDR3, the DNA is TGTGCCAGCAGCACCCATGGGGGGGGGACTGAAGCTTTCTTT.

V usage is TRBV6-2 or TRBV6-3 and J usage is TRBJ2-5; a weak D match, TRBD2 (6 bases). Germline CDR1 and CDR2: MNHEY and SVGEGT. The germline V and J ends were trimmed by 6 bases and 9 bases, with 20 bases remaining between them. The CDR3 loop spans 14 amino acids. The CDR3, as DNA: TGTGCCAGCAGCGAACCCGCCGGGGGTGCGGCCCAGTACTTC. Its protein is CASSEPAGGAAQYF.

This chain uses TRBV29-1 with TRBJ2-1; 10 nucleotides align to TRBD2. From germline, CDR1 is SQVTM and CDR2 ANQGSEA. CDR3 length: 14 residues. The J segment lost 4 bases and the V segment lost 1 base, leaving 1 base of the junction unmatched. CDR3 DNA: TGCAGCGTTGAAGTACTAGCGGGGTACAATGAGCAGTTCTTC. As protein: CSVEVLAGYNEQFF.

This sequence joins TRBV9 and TRBJ1-4; D is unclear. The CDR3 contains 15 residues. V was pared by 0 bases and J by 2 bases, with 8 bases between. The germline V gene has CDR1 SGDLS and CDR2 YYNGEE. CDR3 DNA: TGTGCCAGCAGCGTAGGGCACACGACTAATGAAAAACTGTTTTTT. Translation: CASSVGHTTNEKLFF.

The genes are TRBV6-4 and TRBJ1-5; D remains ambiguous. Deletions cut 2 bases from V and 0 bases from J, with 14 bases between. The CDR3 runs 17 residues. From germline, CDR1 is MRHNA and CDR2 SNTAGT. CDR3 region: CASSDPGRPYSNQPQHF. The CDR3 DNA sequence: TGTGCCAGCAGTGACCCAGGTCGCCCATATAGCAATCAGCCCCAGCATTTT.

The CDR3 reads CASSSGLGTEAFF. DNA of the CDR3: TGTGCCAGCAGTTCAGGGTTAGGGACTGAAGCTTTCTTT. V and J are TRBV7-2 and TRBJ1-1; D possibly corresponds to TRBD1 (5 bases). V gave up 6 bases and J gave up 5 bases, with 13 bases separating them. Germline values: CDR1 SGHTA, CDR2 FQGNSA. The CDR3 totals 13 residues.

This rearrangement joins TRBV7-3 to TRBJ2-2; 9 positions match TRBD2. The junction had 2 bases not matched to a gene; V was cut back by 1 base and J by 5 bases. Germline V gene lookup returns CDR1 SGHTA and CDR2 FQGTGA. The length of the CDR3 is 15 residues. CDR3 in amino acids: CASSLSSGRTGELFF. CDR3 coding DNA: TGTGCCAGCAGCTTAAGTAGCGGGAGAACCGGGGAGCTGTTTTTT. Supplemented by reference TRBV7-3 and TRBJ2-2, the full variable domain reads GAGVSQTPSNKVTEKGKYVELRCDPISGHTALYWYRQSLGQGPEFLIYFQGTGAADDSGLPNDRFFAVRPEGSVSTLKIQRTERGDSAVYLCASSLSSGRTGELFFGEGSRLTVL.

The rearrangement joins TRBV6-4 to TRBJ2-1, with TRBD2 matching over 9 bases. The V gene end was trimmed by 0 bases and the J gene end by 6 bases; junction bases not matched to a gene: 3. The CDR3 is made up of 15 amino acids. CDR1 is MRHNA, CDR2 SNTAGT, per germline. The CDR3 sequence is CASSDSLSGGNEQFF. CDR3 nucleotides: TGTGCCAGCAGTGACTCACTTAGCGGGGGCAATGAGCAGTTCTTC.

This clone was found once. This sequence joins TRBV3-1 (or the pseudogene TRBV3-2) and TRBJ2-7; 9 bases line up with TRBD1. Trimming took 4 bases from V and 6 from J; bases not matched to a gene: 13. The germline CDR1 and CDR2 sequences are LGHDT and YNNKEL (reference sequence). The CDR3 covers 16 residues. CDR3 bases: TGTGCCAGCAGCCCAAGGACAGGGGATGGGCCGAGCGAGCAGTACTTC. As protein: CASSPRTGDGPSEQYF.

CDR3 sequence reads: CAIRGQGGTGELFF. The CDR3, as DNA: TGTGCCATCAGGGGACAGGGCGGCACCGGGGAGCTGTTTTTT. This rearrangement joins TRBV10-3 to TRBJ2-2; 9 positions match TRBD1. The V gene's germline CDR1 is ENHRY and CDR2 SYGVKD. The V and J ends lost 6 bases and 4 bases, in that order; junction bases with no gene match: 3. This CDR3 has 14 residues.

V and J are TRBV11-2 and TRBJ1-3, with D unclear. This CDR3 spans 12 amino acids. Trimming cost V 5 bases and J 3 bases, with 5 bases left between them. Germline V lookup: CDR1 SGHAT, CDR2 FQNNGV. The CDR3 bases are TGTGCCAGCAGCCCGAGTGGAAACACCATATATTTT. Amino acid sequence: CASSPSGNTIYF.

The gene calls are TRBV5-1 and TRBJ1-1; D gene unclear. This CDR3 region has 16 residues. Deletions cut 0 bases from V and 0 bases from J, with 12 bases between. CDR1 SGHRS and CDR2 YFSETQ come from the germline V gene. The CDR3 here is CASSLDRPGMNTEAFF. The CDR3 DNA is TGCGCCAGCAGCTTGGATAGGCCGGGGATGAACACTGAAGCTTTCTTT.

V gene TRBV27 combines with J gene TRBJ2-3; tentatively, D is TRBD1 (6 bases). V dropped 6 bases and J dropped 0 bases, with 19 bases sitting between them. The CDR3 has 17 residues. The germline CDR1 and CDR2 sequences are MNHEY and SMNVEV (reference sequence). The CDR3 region is CASSPTGLRPSTDTQYF. The CDR3 DNA reads as TGTGCCAGCAGCCCGACAGGATTACGACCTAGCACAGATACGCAGTATTTT.